The clone carrying this T cell receptor beta chain was counted only a few times. The antigen remains undetermined. Both TRBC1 and TRBC2 were covered by a beta constant-region primer of two equimolar oligonucleotides. Ligated cDNA was amplified by four rounds of PCR with nested alpha and beta constant-region primers and SP2. An oligonucleotide with the SP2 primer and a 12-nucleotide UMI was ligated to the cDNA 3' end. One entry per CDR3 protein, called by TCRdb with MiXCR from the UMI-ligation and nested PCR reads. The data contain around 160,000 distinct CDR3 sequences, about 23% of them singletons. Sequential positive selection took CD4 T cells first, then CD8 T cells. The sample is drawn from a study of naive and memory T cell subsets. Regarding the study as a whole: Over 85% of naive TCR sequences appeared only once, unlike memory subsets. Possibly reflecting memory cells re-expressing CD45RA, a few larger clonotypes occurred in naive repertoires, especially CD8.

Sequenced sample: naive CD4+ T cells from blood. This clonotype was sampled from a human donor in good health.

The CDR3 coding sequence is TGTGCCAGCAGCAGGGACAGTTTTGCCTACGAGCAGTACTTC. Its protein product is CASSRDSFAYEQYF. V gene TRBV5-5 combines with J gene TRBJ2-7; TRBD1 matches at 7 bases. The germline V gene encodes CDR1 SGHKS and CDR2 YYEKEE (reference sequence). This CDR3 is built from 14 residues. J gave up 2 bases and V 4 bases, and 6 bases lay outside the gene matches.